One and the same sample provided the 8 T cell receptor beta chains below, sequenced in a study of beta chain features in type 1 diabetes. Sequenced material consisted of expressed TCRB transcripts (all of the isolated RNA was reverse transcribed). TCRdb keeps only in-frame clones here, not all; method: immunoSEQ multiplex PCR. The sample lists some 400,000 clones; less than 15% were seen once. The specimen was naive CD4+ T cells from blood. The receptors shown here come from a young woman in good health.

This chain uses TRBV9 with TRBJ1-6; D gene unclear. Germline CDR1 and CDR2: SGDLS and YYNGEE. This CDR3 spans 15 amino acids. The V end lost 2 bases, the J end lost 4 bases, and 10 bases lay between the germline ends. CDR3 sequence: CASSVMREYNSPLHF. CDR3 coding DNA: TGTGCCAGCAGCGTTATGAGGGAATATAATTCACCCCTCCACTTT.

This clone was seen a few times. The chain has TRBV5-4 and TRBJ2-5; D is undetermined. Looked up from germline, CDR1 is SGHNT and CDR2 is YYREEE (reference sequence). This CDR3 region has 14 residues. Trimming shortened V by 4 bases and J by 1 base, and 11 bases separated the two germline ends. The CDR3 nucleotides read TGTGCCAGCAGCCCAAGTCACGGCCAAGAGACCCAGTACTTC. Its protein is CASSPSHGQETQYF.

The chain links TRBV15 to TRBJ2-1; 13 positions agree with TRBD2. The CDR3 runs to 15 residues. CDR1 is LNHNV and CDR2 is YYDKDF in the germline V gene (reference sequence). J lost 8 bases, V lost 1 base, and 2 bases had no gene match. The CDR3 loop reads CATSRAGLAGDEQFF. The CDR3 coding sequence is TGTGCCACCAGCAGAGCTGGACTAGCGGGAGATGAGCAGTTCTTC.

The chain couples TRBV27 to TRBJ1-5; 7 bases are shared with TRBD1. The CDR3 consists of 15 residues. Germline lookup yields CDR1 MNHEY and CDR2 SMNVEV (reference sequence). V was clipped by 6 bases and J by 4 bases; unmatched bases: 9. CDR3 in amino acids: CASRGTAAGNQPQHF. The CDR3 DNA is TGTGCCAGCAGAGGGACAGCGGCCGGAAATCAGCCCCAGCATTTT.

The chain employs TRBV4-3 and TRBJ2-2; maybe TRBD2 (6 bases). CDR3 length equals 16 residues. CDR1 and CDR2 (germline): LGHNA, YSLEER. V gave up 0 bases and J gave up 5 bases, with 13 bases separating them. In DNA form, the CDR3 reads TGCGCCAGCAGCCAAGATTCAAGGGAGGATACCGGGGAGCTGTTTTTT. Its protein is CASSQDSREDTGELFF.

This chain connects TRBV29-1 to TRBJ1-2; 7 bases fit TRBD1. There are 13 residues in the CDR3. Germline V lookup: CDR1 SQVTM, CDR2 ANQGSEA. V shed 5 bases, J shed 2 bases, and the junction held 5 bases outside the gene matches. The DNA for the CDR3 is TGCAGCGTTAACCCACAGGGGAACTATGGCTACACCTTC. This gives the protein CSVNPQGNYGYTF.

The chain links TRBV7-2 to TRBJ2-7; D is perhaps TRBD2 (6 bases). Germline V gives CDR1 SGHTA, CDR2 FQGNSA. The CDR3 consists of 18 residues. Trimming removed 2 bases at V and 3 bases at J, with 23 bases between. The CDR3 reads CASSLISQLGSNNYEQYF. CDR3 coding DNA: TGTGCCAGCAGCTTAATAAGTCAACTCGGGAGTAACAACTACGAGCAGTACTTC.

The CDR3 nucleotides read TGTGCCAGCAGTTTTTTTCTAGCGGGAGCGAAGACCCAGTACTTC. Encoded protein: CASSFFLAGAKTQYF. The J gene is TRBJ2-5, the V gene TRBV28, with 10 bases lining up with TRBD2. The germline gives CDR1 MDHEN, CDR2 SYDVKM. The CDR3 runs to 15 residues. V was clipped by 3 bases and J by 6 bases; unmatched bases: 7.